These 7 T cell receptor beta chains came from one sample sequenced in a study of blood T cell repertoires in COVID-19. This table comes from immunoSEQ multiplex PCR, and its TCRdb copy is limited to in-frame clones, with some not included. Of 250,000 to 350,000 clones listed, 70% to 90% are singletons. Sequenced input: PBMCs or T cells enriched from blood (not recorded which). These receptors were collected from a woman aged 60-70 years in a cohort exposed to, infected with or recovered from COVID-19 (not recorded which).

The chain's CDR3 is CASSQSREPVAKNIQYF. The CDR3 bases are TGTGCCAGCAGCCAATCCCGGGAGCCAGTAGCCAAAAACATTCAGTACTTC. The chain has TRBV3-1 (or the pseudogene TRBV3-2) and TRBJ2-4; D is perhaps TRBD2 (6 bases). The germline V and J ends were trimmed by 2 bases and 0 bases, with 14 bases remaining between them. CDR1 and CDR2 (germline): LGHDT, YNNKEL (reference sequence). There are 17 residues in the CDR3.

The gene calls are TRBV3-1 (or the pseudogene TRBV3-2) and TRBJ2-7, with no clear D. Germline loops: CDR1 LGHDT, CDR2 YNNKEL (reference sequence). Trimming cost V 4 bases and J 2 bases, with 15 bases left between them. This CDR3 contains 15 residues. DNA for the CDR3: TGTGCCAGCAGCCGAACCCCCCCGGAGACCTACGAGCAGTACTTC. Translation: CASSRTPPETYEQYF.

A single count supports this clone. The J gene is TRBJ1-2, the V gene TRBV24-1; D is unclear. The CDR3 has 16 amino acids. Trimming cost V 4 bases and J 6 bases, with 20 bases left between them. Germline CDR1 and CDR2: KGHDR and SFDVKD. CDR3 coding DNA: TGTGCCACCAGTGAGCGGGGTTTCGGGCCGGAGGATGGCTACACCTTC. It encodes CATSERGFGPEDGYTF.

The rearrangement uses TRBV2 and TRBJ2-3, with TRBD2 matching over 14 bases. The CDR3 extends over 17 amino acids. Germline values: CDR1 SNHLY, CDR2 FYNNEI. With V trimmed by 6 bases and J by 0 bases, 5 bases remained unmatched. The CDR3, as DNA: TGTGCCAGCAGAAGACTAGCGGGAGGGAGAAGCACAGATACGCAGTATTTT. It yields the protein CASRRLAGGRSTDTQYF. The variable domain in full, completed from reference TRBV2 and TRBJ2-3, reads EPEVTQTPSHQVTQMGQEVILRCVPISNHLYFYWYRQILGQKVEFLVSFYNNEISEKSEIFDDQFSVERPDGSNFTLKIRSTKLEDSAMYFCASRRLAGGRSTDTQYFGPGTRLTVL.

The gene calls are TRBV24-1 and TRBJ2-1, with D perhaps TRBD1 (6 bases). Germline V lookup: CDR1 KGHDR, CDR2 SFDVKD. The CDR3 is made up of 16 amino acids. Trimming took off 3 bases at V and 0 bases at J, with 11 bases between the two ends. The CDR3 spells CATSDRGRVSYNEQFF. CDR3 DNA: TGTGCCACCAGTGATAGGGGGAGAGTCTCCTACAATGAGCAGTTCTTC.

There are a few counts of this clone. The chain combines TRBV7-2 with TRBJ1-6; D not certain. Germline V gene lookup returns CDR1 SGHTA and CDR2 FQGNSA. V was pared by 2 bases and J by 7 bases, with 9 bases between. The CDR3 has 14 amino acids. The CDR3 sequence: CASSLLSGNSPLHF. The CDR3 coding sequence is TGTGCCAGCAGCTTACTCTCGGGGAATTCACCCCTCCACTTT.

This chain connects TRBV7-3 to TRBJ2-7, with D perhaps TRBD1 (6 bases). Germline CDR1 reads SGHTA; CDR2 reads FQGTGA. This CDR3 is 12 amino acids long. V was pared by 5 bases and J by 5 bases, with 10 bases between. CDR3 residues: CASSQQGNEQYF. The CDR3 DNA follows: TGTGCCAGCAGCCAACAGGGCAACGAGCAGTACTTC.